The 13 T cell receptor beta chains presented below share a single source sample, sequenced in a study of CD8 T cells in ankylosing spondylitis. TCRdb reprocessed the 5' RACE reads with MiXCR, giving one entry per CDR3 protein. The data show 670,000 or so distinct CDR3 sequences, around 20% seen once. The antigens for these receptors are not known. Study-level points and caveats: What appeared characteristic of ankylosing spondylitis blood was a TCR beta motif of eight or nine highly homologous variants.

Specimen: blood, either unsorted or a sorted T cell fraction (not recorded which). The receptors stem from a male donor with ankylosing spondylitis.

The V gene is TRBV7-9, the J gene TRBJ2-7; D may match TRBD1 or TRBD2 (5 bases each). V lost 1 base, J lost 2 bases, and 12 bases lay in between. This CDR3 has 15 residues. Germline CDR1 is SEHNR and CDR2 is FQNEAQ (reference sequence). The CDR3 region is CASSLVGDPTYEQYF. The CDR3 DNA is TGTGCCAGCAGCTTAGTGGGGGACCCTACCTACGAGCAGTACTTC.

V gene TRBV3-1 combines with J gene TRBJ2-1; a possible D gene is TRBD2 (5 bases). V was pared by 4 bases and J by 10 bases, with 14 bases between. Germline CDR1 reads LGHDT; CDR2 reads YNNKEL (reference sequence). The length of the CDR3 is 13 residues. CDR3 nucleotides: TGTGCCAGCAGCCCCCCCGGGGTGACCGAGCAGTTCTTC. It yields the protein CASSPPGVTEQFF.

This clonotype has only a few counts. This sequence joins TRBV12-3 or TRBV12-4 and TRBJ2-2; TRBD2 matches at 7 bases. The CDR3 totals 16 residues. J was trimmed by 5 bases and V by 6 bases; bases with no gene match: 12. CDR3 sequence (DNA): TGTGCCAGCAGGCCAGGACTAGTTCGCCAGACCGGGGAGCTGTTTTTT. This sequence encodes CASRPGLVRQTGELFF.

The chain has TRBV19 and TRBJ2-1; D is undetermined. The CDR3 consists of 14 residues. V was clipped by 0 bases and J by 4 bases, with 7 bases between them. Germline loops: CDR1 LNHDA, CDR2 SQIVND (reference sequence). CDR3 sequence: CASSIDHQYNEQFF. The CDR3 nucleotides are TGTGCCAGTAGTATAGATCATCAGTACAATGAGCAGTTCTTC.

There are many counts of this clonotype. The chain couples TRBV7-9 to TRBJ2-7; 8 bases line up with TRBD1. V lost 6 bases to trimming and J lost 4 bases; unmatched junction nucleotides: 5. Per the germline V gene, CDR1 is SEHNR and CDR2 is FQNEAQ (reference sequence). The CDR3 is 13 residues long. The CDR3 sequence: CASRQGGFYEQYF. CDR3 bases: TGTGCCAGCAGACAGGGGGGCTTTTACGAGCAGTACTTC. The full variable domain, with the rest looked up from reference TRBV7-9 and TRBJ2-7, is DTGVSQNPRHKITKRGQNVTFRCDPISEHNRLYWYRQTLGQGPEFLTYFQNEAQLEKSRLLSDRFSAERPKGSFSTLEIQRTEQGDSAMYLCASRQGGFYEQYFGPGTRLTVT.

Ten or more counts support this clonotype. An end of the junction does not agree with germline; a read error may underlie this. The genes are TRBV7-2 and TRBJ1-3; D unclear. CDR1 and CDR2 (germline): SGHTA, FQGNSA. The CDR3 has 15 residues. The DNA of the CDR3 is TGTGCCAGCAGTTTAGACGGATACTCTGGAAACACCATATATTTT. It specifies CASSLDGYSGNTIYF.

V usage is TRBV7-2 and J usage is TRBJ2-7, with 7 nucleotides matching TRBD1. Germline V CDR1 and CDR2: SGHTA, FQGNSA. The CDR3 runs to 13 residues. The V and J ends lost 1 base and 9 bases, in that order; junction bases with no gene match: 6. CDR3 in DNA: TGTGCCAGCAGCTTAGTACAGGGGAATGGGCAGTACTTC. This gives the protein CASSLVQGNGQYF.

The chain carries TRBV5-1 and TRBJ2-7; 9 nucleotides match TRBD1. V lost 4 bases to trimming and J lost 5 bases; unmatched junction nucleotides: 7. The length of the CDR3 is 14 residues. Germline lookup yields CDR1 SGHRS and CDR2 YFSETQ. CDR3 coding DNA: TGCGCCAGCAGCAGGACAGGGGATCGGGACGAGCAGTACTTC. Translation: CASSRTGDRDEQYF.

The CDR3 DNA sequence: TGTGCCAGCAGCGTCTGGACAGGGGGCGACACAGATACGCAGTATTTT. Translating gives CASSVWTGGDTDTQYF. The chain has TRBV9 and TRBJ2-3; 11 bases match TRBD1. The CDR3 is 16 residues long. Trimming at V came to 2 bases and at J to 2 bases, leaving 4 bases not matched to a gene. Germline V gene lookup returns CDR1 SGDLS and CDR2 YYNGEE.

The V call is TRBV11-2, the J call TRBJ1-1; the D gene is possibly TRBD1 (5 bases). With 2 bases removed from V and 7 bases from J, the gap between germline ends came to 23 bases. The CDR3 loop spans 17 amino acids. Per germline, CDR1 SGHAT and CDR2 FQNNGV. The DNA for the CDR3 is TGTGCCAGCAGCTTAATGGTTTTGGGGACGCGGGGGGTTGAAGCTTTCTTT. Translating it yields CASSLMVLGTRGVEAFF.

CDR3 sequence reads: CASSLTGVGYGYTF. As DNA, the CDR3 is TGTGCCAGCAGCTTAACTGGGGTTGGCTATGGCTACACCTTC. The chain carries TRBV11-2 and TRBJ1-2; D unclear. V shed 2 bases and J shed 4 bases, with 11 bases lying between them. There are 14 residues in the CDR3. The germline gives CDR1 SGHAT, CDR2 FQNNGV.

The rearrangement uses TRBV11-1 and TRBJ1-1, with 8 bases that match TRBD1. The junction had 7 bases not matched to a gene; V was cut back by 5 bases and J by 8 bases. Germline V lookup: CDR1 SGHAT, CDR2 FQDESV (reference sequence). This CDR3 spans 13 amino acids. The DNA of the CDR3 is TGTGCCAGCAGCAAAGCAGGGGGCGCAGAAGCTTTCTTT. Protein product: CASSKAGGAEAFF.

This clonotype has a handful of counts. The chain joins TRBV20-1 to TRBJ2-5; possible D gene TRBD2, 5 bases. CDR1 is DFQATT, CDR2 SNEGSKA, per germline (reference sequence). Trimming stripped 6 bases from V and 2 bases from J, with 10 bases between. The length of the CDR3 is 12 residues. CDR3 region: CSALAIQETQYF. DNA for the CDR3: TGCAGTGCCCTAGCTATACAAGAGACCCAGTACTTC.